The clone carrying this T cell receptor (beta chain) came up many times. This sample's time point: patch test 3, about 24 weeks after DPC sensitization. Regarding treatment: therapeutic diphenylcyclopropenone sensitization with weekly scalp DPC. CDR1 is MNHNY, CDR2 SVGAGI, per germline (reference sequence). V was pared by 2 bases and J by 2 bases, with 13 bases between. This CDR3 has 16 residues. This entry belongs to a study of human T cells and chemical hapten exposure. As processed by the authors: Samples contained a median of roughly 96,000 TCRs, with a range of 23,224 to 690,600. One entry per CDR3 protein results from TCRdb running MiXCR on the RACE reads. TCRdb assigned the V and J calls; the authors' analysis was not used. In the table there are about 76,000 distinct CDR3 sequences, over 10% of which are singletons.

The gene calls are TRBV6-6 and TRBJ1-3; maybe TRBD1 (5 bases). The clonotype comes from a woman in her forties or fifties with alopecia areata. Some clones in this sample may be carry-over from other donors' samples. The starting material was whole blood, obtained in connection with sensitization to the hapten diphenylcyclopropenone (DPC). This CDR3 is CASSYRRDPTGNTIYF. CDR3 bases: TGTGCCAGCAGTTACCGTAGGGACCCCACTGGAAACACCATATATTTT.